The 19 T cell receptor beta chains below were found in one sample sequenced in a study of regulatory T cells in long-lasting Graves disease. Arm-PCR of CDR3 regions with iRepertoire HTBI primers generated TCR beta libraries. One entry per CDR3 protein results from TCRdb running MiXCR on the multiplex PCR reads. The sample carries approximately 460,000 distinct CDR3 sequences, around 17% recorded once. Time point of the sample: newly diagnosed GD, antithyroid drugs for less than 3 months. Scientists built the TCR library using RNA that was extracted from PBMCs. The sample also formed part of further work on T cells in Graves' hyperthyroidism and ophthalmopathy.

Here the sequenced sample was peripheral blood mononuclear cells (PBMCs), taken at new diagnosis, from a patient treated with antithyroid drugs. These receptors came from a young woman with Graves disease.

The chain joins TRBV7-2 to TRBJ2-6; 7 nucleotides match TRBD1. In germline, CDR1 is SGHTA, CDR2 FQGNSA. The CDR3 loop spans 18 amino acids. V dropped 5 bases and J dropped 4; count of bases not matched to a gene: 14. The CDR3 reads CASSPRDRASGGANVLTF. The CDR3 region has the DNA TGTGCCAGCAGCCCGCGTGACAGGGCGTCGGGAGGGGCCAACGTCCTGACTTTC.

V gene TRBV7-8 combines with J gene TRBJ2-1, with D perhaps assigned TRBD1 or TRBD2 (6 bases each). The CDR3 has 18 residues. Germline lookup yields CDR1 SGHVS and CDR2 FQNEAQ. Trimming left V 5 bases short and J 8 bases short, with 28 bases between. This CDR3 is CASSKTRGGLAQEDEQFF. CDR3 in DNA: TGTGCCAGCAGCAAAACCAGGGGCGGCCTAGCGCAGGAGGATGAGCAGTTCTTC. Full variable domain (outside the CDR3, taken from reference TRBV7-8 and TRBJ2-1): GAGVSQSPRYKVAKRGQDVALRCDPISGHVSLFWYQQALGQGPEFLTYFQNEAQLDKSGLPSDRFFAERPEGSVSTLKIQRTQQEDSAVYLCASSKTRGGLAQEDEQFFGPGTRLTVL.

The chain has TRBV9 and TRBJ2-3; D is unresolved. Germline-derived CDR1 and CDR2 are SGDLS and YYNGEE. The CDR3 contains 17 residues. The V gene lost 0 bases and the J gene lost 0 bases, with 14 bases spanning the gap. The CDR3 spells CASSVEARLLSTDTQYF. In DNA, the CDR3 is TGTGCCAGCAGCGTAGAAGCGCGGCTACTTAGCACAGATACGCAGTATTTT. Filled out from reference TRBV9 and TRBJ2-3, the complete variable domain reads DSGVTQTPKHLITATGQRVTLRCSPRSGDLSVYWYQQSLDQGLQFLIQYYNGEERAKGNILERFSAQQFPDLHSELNLSSLELGDSALYFCASSVEARLLSTDTQYFGPGTRLTVL.

The DNA of the CDR3 is TGTGCCATTACAGGGAACACCGGGGAGCTGTTTTTT. Translating gives CAITGNTGELFF. The gene calls are TRBV10-3 and TRBJ2-2; maybe TRBD1 (5 bases). Per the germline V gene, CDR1 is ENHRY and CDR2 is SYGVKD. V lost 9 bases and J 1 base, leaving 6 bases between the germline ends. The CDR3 loop spans 12 amino acids.

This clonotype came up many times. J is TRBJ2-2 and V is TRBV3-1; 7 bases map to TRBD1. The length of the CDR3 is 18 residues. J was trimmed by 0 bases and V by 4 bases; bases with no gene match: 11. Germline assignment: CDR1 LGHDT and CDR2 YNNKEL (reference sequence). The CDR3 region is CASSLTSGTVANTGELFF. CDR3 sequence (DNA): TGTGCCAGCAGCCTAACCTCCGGGACAGTCGCGAACACCGGGGAGCTGTTTTTT.

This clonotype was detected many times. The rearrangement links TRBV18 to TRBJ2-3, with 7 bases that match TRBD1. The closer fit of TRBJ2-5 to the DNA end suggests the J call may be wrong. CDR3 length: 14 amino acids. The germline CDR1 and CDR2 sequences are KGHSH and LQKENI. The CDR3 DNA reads TGTGCCAGCTCACCGGGACAGAAATTTGCGACCCAGTACTTC. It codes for CASSPGQKFATQYF.

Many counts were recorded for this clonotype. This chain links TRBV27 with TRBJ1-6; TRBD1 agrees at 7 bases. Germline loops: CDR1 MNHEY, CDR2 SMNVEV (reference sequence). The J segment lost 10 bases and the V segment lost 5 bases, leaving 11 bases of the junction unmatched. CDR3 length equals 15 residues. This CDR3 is CASSQKTGSYSPLHF. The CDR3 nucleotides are TGTGCCAGCAGTCAAAAGACAGGGAGCTACTCACCCCTCCACTTT.

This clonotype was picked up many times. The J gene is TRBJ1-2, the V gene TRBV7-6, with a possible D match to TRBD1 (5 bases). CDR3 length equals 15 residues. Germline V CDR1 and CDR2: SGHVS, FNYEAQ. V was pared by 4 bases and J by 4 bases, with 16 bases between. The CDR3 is CASSSPGREGYGYTF. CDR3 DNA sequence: TGTGCCAGCAGCTCACCAGGGCGAGAGGGCTATGGCTACACCTTC. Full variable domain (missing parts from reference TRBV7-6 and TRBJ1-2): GAGVSQSPRYKVTKRGQDVALRCDPISGHVSLYWYRQALGQGPEFLTYFNYEAQQDKSGLPNDRFSAERPEGSISTLTIQRTEQRDSAMYRCASSSPGREGYGYTFGSGTRLTVV.

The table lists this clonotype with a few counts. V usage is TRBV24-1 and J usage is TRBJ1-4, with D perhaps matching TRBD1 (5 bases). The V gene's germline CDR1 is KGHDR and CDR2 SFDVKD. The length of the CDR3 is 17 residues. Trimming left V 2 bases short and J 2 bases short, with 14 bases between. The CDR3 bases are TGTGCCACCAGTGATTCTAGACAGCCTGTTACTAATGAAAAACTGTTTTTT. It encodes CATSDSRQPVTNEKLFF.

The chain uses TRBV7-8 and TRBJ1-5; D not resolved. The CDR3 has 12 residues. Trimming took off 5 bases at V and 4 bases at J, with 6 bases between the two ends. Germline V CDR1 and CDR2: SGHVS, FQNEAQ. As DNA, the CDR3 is TGTGCCAGCAGCCATTCTAATCAGCCCCAGCATTTT. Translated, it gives CASSHSNQPQHF.

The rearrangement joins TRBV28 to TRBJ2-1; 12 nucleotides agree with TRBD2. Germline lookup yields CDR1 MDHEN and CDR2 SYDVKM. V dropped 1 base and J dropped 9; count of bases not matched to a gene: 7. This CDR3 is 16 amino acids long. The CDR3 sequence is CASSLFVTSGRGEQFF. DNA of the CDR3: TGTGCCAGCAGTTTATTTGTGACTAGCGGGAGAGGTGAGCAGTTCTTC.

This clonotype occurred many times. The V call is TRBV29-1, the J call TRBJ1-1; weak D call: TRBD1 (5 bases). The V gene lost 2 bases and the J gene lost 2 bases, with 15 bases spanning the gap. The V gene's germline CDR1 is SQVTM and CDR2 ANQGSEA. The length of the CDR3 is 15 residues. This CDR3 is CSVEKGGGKNTEAFF. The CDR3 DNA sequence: TGCAGCGTTGAAAAAGGCGGGGGTAAAAACACTGAAGCTTTCTTT.

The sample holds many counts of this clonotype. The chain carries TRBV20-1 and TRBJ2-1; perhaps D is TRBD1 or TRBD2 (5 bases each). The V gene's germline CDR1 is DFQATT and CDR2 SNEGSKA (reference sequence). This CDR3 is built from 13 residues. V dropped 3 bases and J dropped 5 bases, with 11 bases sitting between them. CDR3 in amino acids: CSARWGSDNEQFF. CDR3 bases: TGCAGTGCTAGGTGGGGGTCCGACAATGAGCAGTTCTTC.

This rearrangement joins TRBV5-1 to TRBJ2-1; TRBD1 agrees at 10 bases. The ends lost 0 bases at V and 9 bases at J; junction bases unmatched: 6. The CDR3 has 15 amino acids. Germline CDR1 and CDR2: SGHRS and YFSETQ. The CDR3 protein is CASSLATGGSGEQFF. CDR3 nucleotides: TGCGCCAGCAGCTTGGCGACAGGGGGCTCGGGTGAGCAGTTCTTC.

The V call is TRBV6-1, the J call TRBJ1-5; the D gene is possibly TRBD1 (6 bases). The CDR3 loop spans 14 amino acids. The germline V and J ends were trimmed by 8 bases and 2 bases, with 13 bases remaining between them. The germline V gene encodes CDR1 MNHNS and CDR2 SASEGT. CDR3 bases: TGTGCCAGCGGTCCCAGGGGCGGCAATCAGCCCCAGCATTTT. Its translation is CASGPRGGNQPQHF.

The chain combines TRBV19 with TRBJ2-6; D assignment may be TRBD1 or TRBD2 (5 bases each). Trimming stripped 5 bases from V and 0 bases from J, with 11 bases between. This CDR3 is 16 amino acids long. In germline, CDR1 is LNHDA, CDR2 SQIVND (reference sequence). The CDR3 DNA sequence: TGTGCCAGTAGTCCCGTGGGGGTCTCTGGGGCCAACGTCCTGACTTTC. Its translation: CASSPVGVSGANVLTF.

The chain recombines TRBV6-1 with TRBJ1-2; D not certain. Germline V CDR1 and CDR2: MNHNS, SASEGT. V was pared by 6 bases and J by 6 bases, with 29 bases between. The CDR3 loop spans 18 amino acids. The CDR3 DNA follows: TGTGCCAGCAGAGAAATCTCGGAACAGTTCTCCATTTTTAATGGCTACACCTTC. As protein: CASREISEQFSIFNGYTF.

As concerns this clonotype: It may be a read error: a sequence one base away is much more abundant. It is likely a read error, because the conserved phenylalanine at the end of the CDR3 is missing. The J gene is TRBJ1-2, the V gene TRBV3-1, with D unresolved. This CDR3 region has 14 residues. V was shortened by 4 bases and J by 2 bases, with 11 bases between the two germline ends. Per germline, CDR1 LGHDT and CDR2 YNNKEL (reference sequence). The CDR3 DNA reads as TGTGCCAGCAGCCGTTTAGATTTAAACTATGGCTACACCCTC. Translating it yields CASSRLDLNYGYTL.

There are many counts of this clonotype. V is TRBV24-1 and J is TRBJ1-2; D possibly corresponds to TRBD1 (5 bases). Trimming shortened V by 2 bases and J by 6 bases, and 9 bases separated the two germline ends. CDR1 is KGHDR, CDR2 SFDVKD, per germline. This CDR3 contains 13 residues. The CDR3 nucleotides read TGTGCCACCAGTGATTCAGGACACAATGGCTACACCTTC. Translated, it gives CATSDSGHNGYTF.